This is a list of T cell receptor beta chains from one sample in a study of blood T cell repertoires in COVID-19. Assay used: immunoSEQ multiplex PCR; TCRdb lists only in-frame clones, some missing. The sample includes 200,000 to 250,000 clones, approximately 90% of them seen just once. The sequencing sample was made of PBMCs or T cells enriched from blood (not recorded which). Receptors were obtained from a young man who had recovered from COVID-19. The CDR3 runs from the conserved cysteine through the conserved F or W. A D gene is named only where the DNA matches it firmly. A clone size is listed for some rows: how often the clone was seen (once, few, many), or a class if it is expanded.

CDR3 protein,CDR3 DNA,D gene,J gene,V gene,clone size
CASSTSGGEDTQYF,TGTGCCAGCTCCACTAGCGGGGGGGAAGATACGCAGTATTTT,TRBD2,TRBJ2-3,TRBV18,.
CASSFRGTAKNIQYF,TGTGCCAGCAGCTTCCGGGGGACAGCGAAAAACATTCAGTACTTC,.,TRBJ2-4,TRBV28,.
CASSLRIPGHTNQTQHF,TGTGCCAGCAGTTTACGTATCCCGGGACACACCAATCAGACCCAGCATTTT,.,TRBJ1-5,TRBV28,few
CASRRLAGLDTQYF,TGCGCCAGCAGGAGGCTAGCGGGTTTGGATACGCAGTATTTT,TRBD2,TRBJ2-3,TRBV5-1,.
CASSQVLEKLFF,TGCGCCAGCAGCCAAGTCCTGGAAAAACTGTTTTTT,.,TRBJ1-4,TRBV4-1,.
CASSESGVLGEKLFF,TGTGCCAGCAGTGAATCGGGGGTGTTGGGAGAAAAACTGTTTTTT,.,TRBJ1-4,TRBV6-4,.
CASRPTGGSYNSPLHF,TGTGCCAGTAGACCAACGGGAGGCTCCTATAATTCACCCCTCCACTTT,.,TRBJ1-6,TRBV19,.
CASNDRSSTDTQYF,TGCGCCAGCAATGACAGGTCTAGCACAGATACGCAGTATTTT,.,TRBJ2-3,TRBV5-1,.
CASSFSISGYTF,TGTGCCAGCAGTTTCAGTATCTCTGGCTACACCTTC,.,TRBJ1-2,TRBV12-3/TRBV12-4,.
CASSGKGGRTSETQYF,TGTGCCAGCAGCGGAAAGGGCGGTAGGACTTCAGAGACCCAGTACTTC,.,TRBJ2-5,TRBV5-4,.